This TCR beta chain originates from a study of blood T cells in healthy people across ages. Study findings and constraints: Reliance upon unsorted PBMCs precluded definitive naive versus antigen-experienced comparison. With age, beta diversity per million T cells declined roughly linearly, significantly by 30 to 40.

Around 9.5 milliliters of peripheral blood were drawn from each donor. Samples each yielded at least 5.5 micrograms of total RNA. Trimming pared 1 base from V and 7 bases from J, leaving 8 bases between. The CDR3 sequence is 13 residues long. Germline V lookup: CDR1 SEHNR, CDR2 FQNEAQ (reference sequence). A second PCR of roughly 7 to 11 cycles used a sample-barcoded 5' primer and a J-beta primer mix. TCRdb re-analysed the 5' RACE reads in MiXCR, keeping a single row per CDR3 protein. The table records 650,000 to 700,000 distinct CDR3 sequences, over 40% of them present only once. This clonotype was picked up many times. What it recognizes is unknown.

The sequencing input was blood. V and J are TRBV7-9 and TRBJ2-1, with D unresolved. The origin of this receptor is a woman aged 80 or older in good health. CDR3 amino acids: CASSLEFGNEQFF. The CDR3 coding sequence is TGTGCCAGCAGCTTAGAATTTGGGAATGAGCAGTTCTTC.